Following are 25 T cell receptor beta chains from one sample sequenced in a study of CD8+ T cells in alopecia areata. Specified treatment: oral pan-JAK inhibitor, 5-10 mg twice daily. Reverse transcription of extracted RNA yielded cDNA, which provided the sequencing template. Method: immunoSEQ multiplex PCR; TCRdb's copy keeps in-frame clones and lacks some. Of about 290,000 clones in the sample, 55% to 70% were seen once. This specimen was CD4+ T cells sorted from blood, taken at week 24, from a patient treated with tofacitinib. These receptors were obtained from a human donor with alopecia areata.

The gene calls are TRBV9 and TRBJ2-7; D gene unclear. Per germline, CDR1 SGDLS and CDR2 YYNGEE. The CDR3 has 14 residues. V was clipped by 0 bases and J by 1 base, with 8 bases between them. CDR3 in DNA: TGTGCCAGCAGCGTAGTTAGCTCATCCTACGAGCAGTACTTC. Translating it yields CASSVVSSSYEQYF.

This clone was seen only once. J is TRBJ2-3 and V is TRBV28, with TRBD2 identical over 9 bases. The CDR3 extends over 14 amino acids. With 7 bases clipped from V and 3 bases from J, the junction kept 5 bases outside the gene matches. Germline V gene lookup returns CDR1 MDHEN and CDR2 SYDVKM. The DNA of the CDR3 is TGTGCCAGCAACCAAGCGGGGGGTACAGATACGCAGTATTTT. Translated, it gives CASNQAGGTDTQYF.

This clone was found a few times. The V call is TRBV25-1, the J call TRBJ2-7, with 9 positions matching TRBD1. The trim removed 6 bases at V and 2 bases at J, leaving 2 bases unmatched. This CDR3 is built from 13 residues. Germline V gene sequence: CDR1 MGHDK, CDR2 SYGVNS. Here the CDR3 reads CASSRQGAYEQYF. CDR3 coding DNA: TGTGCCAGCAGCCGACAGGGGGCCTACGAGCAGTACTTC.

The rearrangement uses TRBV28 and TRBJ1-4; D is unresolved. The CDR3 loop spans 18 amino acids. Trimming pared 3 bases from V and 5 bases from J, leaving 22 bases between. CDR1 is MDHEN, CDR2 SYDVKM, per germline. The CDR3 spells CASSLIGVSILRNEKLFF. For the CDR3, the DNA is TGTGCCAGCAGTTTGATTGGGGTCTCGATCCTTCGGAATGAAAAACTGTTTTTT.

The chain links TRBV2 to TRBJ1-5; D uncertain. V was clipped by 1 base and J by 6 bases, with 7 bases between them. Germline V gives CDR1 SNHLY, CDR2 FYNNEI. CDR3 length: 13 amino acids. The CDR3 sequence is CASSEEGFQPQHF. CDR3 DNA: TGTGCCAGCAGTGAAGAAGGGTTTCAGCCCCAGCATTTT.

CDR3 loop: CASSLWSPGQGRDGYTF. CDR3 bases: TGTGCCAGCAGTTTATGGTCTCCAGGACAGGGAAGAGATGGCTACACCTTC. The V gene is TRBV27, the J gene TRBJ1-2; 8 bases are a match to TRBD1. This CDR3 has 17 residues. Trimming cost V 1 base and J 6 bases; bases outside gene matches: 13. Germline CDR1 reads MNHEY; CDR2 reads SMNVEV (reference sequence).

The chain couples TRBV18 to TRBJ2-2; the D is unclear. Per the germline V gene, CDR1 is KGHSH and CDR2 is LQKENI. Trimming pared 1 base from V and 3 bases from J, leaving 6 bases between. There are 14 residues in the CDR3. CDR3 nucleotides: TGTGCCAGCTCACCACAGCAACACACCGGGGAGCTGTTTTTT. Protein: CASSPQQHTGELFF.

The V gene is TRBV30, the J gene TRBJ1-2, with D perhaps TRBD1 (5 bases). The germline V gene encodes CDR1 GTSNPN and CDR2 SVGIG (reference sequence). This CDR3 contains 13 residues. V lost 5 bases and J 2 bases, leaving 12 bases between the germline ends. The CDR3 spells CAWRSGGNYGYTF. The CDR3 DNA sequence: TGTGCCTGGCGGTCGGGGGGGAACTATGGCTACACCTTC.

In DNA form, the CDR3 reads TGTGCCAGCAGCGTAGGGCCCCTTGGCGAGCAGTACTTC. It is translated as CASSVGPLGEQYF. The chain carries TRBV9 and TRBJ2-7, with D unresolved. The CDR3 consists of 13 residues. CDR1 is SGDLS and CDR2 is YYNGEE in the germline V gene. V lost 0 bases, J lost 6 bases, and 10 bases lay in between.

The chain recombines TRBV5-6 with TRBJ2-2; TRBD1 matches 12 bases. This CDR3 comprises 16 residues. CDR1 is SGHDT, CDR2 YYEEEE, per germline. Unmatched junction bases numbered 8, after V lost 4 bases and J lost 7 bases. The CDR3, as DNA: TGTGCCAGCAGCCCCCGGGACAGGGGGCTCGTCGGGGAGCTGTTTTTT. It codes for CASSPRDRGLVGELFF.

There are a few counts of this clone. V and J are TRBV6-5 and TRBJ2-2, with D perhaps matching TRBD1 or TRBD2 (5 bases each). Trimming removed 7 bases at V and 7 bases at J, with 16 bases between. The germline CDR1 and CDR2 sequences are MNHEY and SVGAGI. The CDR3 totals 14 residues. CDR3 protein: CASIQRGGGGELFF. CDR3 coding DNA: TGTGCCAGCATCCAGAGGGGCGGCGGCGGGGAGCTGTTTTTT.

This clone appeared a few times. One end of the junction is discordant with germline, which a read error may explain. CDR3 sequence reads: CASSLDSSSEQYF. In DNA, the CDR3 is TGTGCCAGCAGTTTGGACAGCTCCTCCGAGCAGTACTTC. The rearrangement joins TRBV6-5 to TRBJ2-7; TRBD1 is a possible D gene (6 bases). The CDR3 has 13 amino acids. Germline V gene data show CDR1 as MNHEY and CDR2 as SVGAGI.

The rearrangement joins TRBV6-1 to TRBJ1-5; TRBD1 aligns across 10 bases. V was clipped by 3 bases and J by 2 bases; unmatched bases: 13. The CDR3 extends over 19 amino acids. Germline V lookup: CDR1 MNHNS, CDR2 SASEGT. This chain's CDR3 is CASSDTRTGGPFGNQPQHF. The DNA of the CDR3 is TGTGCCAGCAGTGACACGCGGACAGGGGGACCTTTCGGCAATCAGCCCCAGCATTTT.

The table lists this clone with a count of one. This chain connects TRBV7-2 to TRBJ2-7; D is uncertain. V was pared by 0 bases and J by 0 bases, with 6 bases between. The CDR3 sequence is 14 residues long. CDR1 is SGHTA, CDR2 FQGNSA, per germline. The CDR3 coding sequence is TGTGCCAGCAGCTTAGCCTCCTACTCCTACGAGCAGTACTTC. Protein product: CASSLASYSYEQYF. The complete variable domain, with remaining parts taken from reference TRBV7-2 and TRBJ2-7, reads GAGVSQSPSNKVTEKGKDVELRCDPISGHTALYWYRQSLGQGLEFLIYFQGNSAPDKSGLPSDRFSAERTGGSVSTLTIQRTQQEDSAVYLCASSLASYSYEQYFGPGTRLTVT.

The gene calls are TRBV30 and TRBJ2-7; perhaps D is TRBD1 or TRBD2 (6 bases each). The CDR3 runs to 13 residues. Germline V gene lookup returns CDR1 GTSNPN and CDR2 SVGIG (reference sequence). V was clipped by 0 bases and J by 7 bases, with 13 bases between them. This CDR3 reads CAWSVHRGVEQYF. In DNA, the CDR3 is TGTGCCTGGAGTGTACATAGGGGGGTGGAGCAGTACTTC.

The chain joins TRBV5-1 to TRBJ2-3, with D unresolved. The CDR3 contains 12 residues. Trimming cost V 7 bases and J 6 bases, with 12 bases left between them. CDR1 is SGHRS and CDR2 is YFSETQ in the germline V gene. The CDR3 is CASSALRDTQYF. CDR3 nucleotide sequence: TGCGCCAGCTCAGCCCTCCGGGATACGCAGTATTTT.

The CDR3 DNA is TGTGCCAGCAGCCTCACAGGGGCCCGTGAAGCTTTCTTT. The encoded protein is CASSLTGAREAFF. J is TRBJ1-1 and V is TRBV28, with 7 bases aligning to TRBD1. Germline V gene lookup returns CDR1 MDHEN and CDR2 SYDVKM. The ends lost 6 bases at V and 7 bases at J; junction bases unmatched: 8. The CDR3 totals 13 residues.

The CDR3 here is CASSDHPGYGYTF. Written as DNA, the CDR3 is TGTGCCAGCAGTGATCACCCGGGGTATGGCTACACCTTC. The chain recombines TRBV25-1 with TRBJ1-2; D not certain. Germline assignment: CDR1 MGHDK and CDR2 SYGVNS. V lost 3 bases and J lost 5, with 10 bases in between. This CDR3 comprises 13 residues.

This chain uses TRBV29-1 with TRBJ1-2; a weak D match, TRBD1 (6 bases). CDR3 size: 13 residues. The germline CDR1 and CDR2 sequences are SQVTM and ANQGSEA. V lost 7 bases and J lost 2, with 14 bases in between. CDR3 region: CSASTGTNYGYTF. The DNA of the CDR3 is TGCAGCGCCTCAACAGGGACCAACTATGGCTACACCTTC.

This clone showed up just a few times. Written as DNA, the CDR3 is TGTGCCAGCTCCCAGGACAGGGCCGGGGAGACCCAGTACTTC. Its protein is CASSQDRAGETQYF. The rearrangement links TRBV2 to TRBJ2-5; 8 nucleotides line up with TRBD1. Germline CDR1 reads SNHLY; CDR2 reads FYNNEI. The V gene end was trimmed by 8 bases and the J gene end by 5 bases; junction bases not matched to a gene: 10. The length of the CDR3 is 14 residues. The full variable domain, with the rest looked up from reference TRBV2 and TRBJ2-5, is EPEVTQTPSHQVTQMGQEVILRCVPISNHLYFYWYRQILGQKVEFLVSFYNNEISEKSEIFDDQFSVERPDGSNFTLKIRSTKLEDSAMYFCASSQDRAGETQYFGPGTRLLVL.

The chain employs TRBV4-1 and TRBJ2-3; 7 bases agree with TRBD2. This CDR3 is built from 14 residues. Per the germline V gene, CDR1 is MGHRA and CDR2 is YSYEKL. V gave up 3 bases and J gave up 7 bases; unmatched junction bases: 7. The CDR3 sequence is CASSQGGLANTQYF. Here the CDR3 DNA reads TGCGCCAGCAGCCAGGGAGGGTTGGCAAATACGCAGTATTTT.

This clone was found a few times. The V and J genes are TRBV7-9 and TRBJ1-2; D is unresolved. Germline V lookup: CDR1 SEHNR, CDR2 FQNEAQ (reference sequence). The ends were cut back, 5 bases at V and 8 bases at J, with 21 bases in the middle. This CDR3 spans 15 amino acids. CDR3: CASSPRWADLGGYTF. CDR3 DNA: TGTGCCAGCAGCCCGCGGTGGGCAGATCTCGGAGGCTACACCTTC.

The chain joins TRBV29-1 to TRBJ2-1, with 10 bases that match TRBD1. V was pared by 7 bases and J by 8 bases, with 20 bases of the junction left unmatched. Germline V lookup: CDR1 SQVTM, CDR2 ANQGSEA. This CDR3 has 17 residues. The CDR3 here is CSGTRGHPGQGLDEQFF. The CDR3 DNA sequence: TGCAGCGGTACTCGGGGGCACCCGGGACAGGGGTTAGATGAGCAGTTCTTC.

The chain is built from TRBV9 and TRBJ1-2; no firm D call. Trimming stripped 0 bases from V and 7 bases from J, with 7 bases between. CDR3 size: 12 residues. The germline V gene has CDR1 SGDLS and CDR2 YYNGEE. The CDR3 region is CASSVAGSGYTF. DNA for the CDR3: TGTGCCAGCAGCGTAGCGGGGAGTGGCTACACCTTC.

This clone was detected once. J is TRBJ2-5 and V is TRBV2, with a possible D match to TRBD2 (5 bases). The CDR3 sequence is 12 residues long. CDR1 SNHLY and CDR2 FYNNEI come from the germline V gene. V shed 4 bases and J shed 2 bases, with 5 bases lying between them. In DNA, the CDR3 is TGTGCCAGCAGTGGGACTCAAGAGACCCAGTACTTC. The encoded protein is CASSGTQETQYF.